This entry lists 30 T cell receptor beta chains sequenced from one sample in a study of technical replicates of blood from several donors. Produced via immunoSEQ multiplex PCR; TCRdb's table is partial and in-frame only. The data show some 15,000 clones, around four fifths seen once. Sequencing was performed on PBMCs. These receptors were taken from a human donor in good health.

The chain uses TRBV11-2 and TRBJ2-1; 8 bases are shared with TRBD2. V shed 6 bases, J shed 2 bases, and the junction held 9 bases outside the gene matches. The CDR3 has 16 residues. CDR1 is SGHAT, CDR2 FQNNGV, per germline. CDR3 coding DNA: TGTGCCAGCAGTCTAGGGGTAGCGGGGCCCTACAATGAGCAGTTCTTC. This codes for CASSLGVAGPYNEQFF.

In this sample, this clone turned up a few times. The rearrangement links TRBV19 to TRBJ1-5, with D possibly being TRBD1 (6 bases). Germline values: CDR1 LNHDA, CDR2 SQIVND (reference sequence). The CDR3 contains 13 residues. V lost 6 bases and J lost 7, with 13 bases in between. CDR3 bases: TGTGCCAGTAGCATAAACAGGGACCAGCCCCAGCATTTT. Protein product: CASSINRDQPQHF.

The CDR3 spells CASSLGYTSGSADTQYF. The CDR3 DNA is TGCGCCAGCAGCTTGGGATATACTAGCGGGAGTGCAGATACGCAGTATTTT. This chain links TRBV5-1 with TRBJ2-3; the match to TRBD2 covers 11 bases. The trim removed 0 bases at V and 4 bases at J, leaving 7 bases unmatched. The CDR3 consists of 17 residues. In germline, CDR1 is SGHRS, CDR2 YFSETQ.

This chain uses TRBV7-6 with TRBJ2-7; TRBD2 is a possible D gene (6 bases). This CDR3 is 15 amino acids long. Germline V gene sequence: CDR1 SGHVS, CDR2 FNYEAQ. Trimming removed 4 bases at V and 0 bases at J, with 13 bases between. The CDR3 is CASSSQFGSSYEQYF. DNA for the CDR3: TGTGCCAGCAGCTCACAGTTCGGGAGCTCCTACGAGCAGTACTTC.

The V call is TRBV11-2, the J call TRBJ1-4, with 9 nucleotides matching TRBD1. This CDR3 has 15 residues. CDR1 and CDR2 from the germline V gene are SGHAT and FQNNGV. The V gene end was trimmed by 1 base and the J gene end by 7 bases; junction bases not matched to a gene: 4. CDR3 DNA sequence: TGTGCCAGCAGCTTAGTGACAGGGGGTGGTGAAAAACTGTTTTTT. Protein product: CASSLVTGGGEKLFF.

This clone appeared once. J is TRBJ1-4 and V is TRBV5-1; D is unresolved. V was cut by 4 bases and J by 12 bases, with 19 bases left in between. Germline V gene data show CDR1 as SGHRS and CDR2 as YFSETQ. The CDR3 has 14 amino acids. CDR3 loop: CASSPTRAPSELFF. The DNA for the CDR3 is TGCGCCAGCAGCCCTACTCGCGCCCCTTCGGAACTGTTTTTT.

The CDR3 loop reads CASRRQGAPYEQYF. The CDR3 region has the DNA TGTGCCAGCCGCCGACAGGGGGCCCCCTACGAGCAGTACTTC. V gene TRBV27 combines with J gene TRBJ2-7; 10 bases are shared with TRBD1. The V gene end was trimmed by 8 bases and the J gene end by 2 bases; junction bases not matched to a gene: 6. CDR1 and CDR2 (germline): MNHEY, SMNVEV (reference sequence). The CDR3 runs 14 residues.

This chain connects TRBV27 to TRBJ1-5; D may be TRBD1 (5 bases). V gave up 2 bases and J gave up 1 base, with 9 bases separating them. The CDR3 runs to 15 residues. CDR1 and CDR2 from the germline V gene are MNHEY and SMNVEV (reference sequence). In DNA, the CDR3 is TGTGCCAGCAGTTTAAGGGGTGGCAGCAATCAGCCCCAGCATTTT. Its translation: CASSLRGGSNQPQHF.

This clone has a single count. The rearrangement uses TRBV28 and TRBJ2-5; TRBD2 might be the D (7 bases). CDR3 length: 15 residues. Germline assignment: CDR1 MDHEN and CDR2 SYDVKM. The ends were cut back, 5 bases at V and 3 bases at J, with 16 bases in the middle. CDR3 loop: CASSSFGGTKETQYF. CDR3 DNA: TGTGCCAGCAGTAGTTTCGGGGGGACAAAAGAGACCCAGTACTTC.

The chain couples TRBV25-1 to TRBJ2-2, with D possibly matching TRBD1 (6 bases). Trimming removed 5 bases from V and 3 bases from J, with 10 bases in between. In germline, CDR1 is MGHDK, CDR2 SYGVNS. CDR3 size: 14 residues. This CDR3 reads CASSRNRDTGELFF. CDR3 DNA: TGTGCCAGCAGTCGAAACAGGGACACCGGGGAGCTGTTTTTT.

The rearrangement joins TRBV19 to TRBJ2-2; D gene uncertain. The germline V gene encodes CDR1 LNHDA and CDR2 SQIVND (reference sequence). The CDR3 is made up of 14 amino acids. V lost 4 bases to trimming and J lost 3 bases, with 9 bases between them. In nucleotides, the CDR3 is TGTGCCAGTAGTACGCTCGAGGACACCGGGGAGCTGTTTTTT. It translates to CASSTLEDTGELFF.

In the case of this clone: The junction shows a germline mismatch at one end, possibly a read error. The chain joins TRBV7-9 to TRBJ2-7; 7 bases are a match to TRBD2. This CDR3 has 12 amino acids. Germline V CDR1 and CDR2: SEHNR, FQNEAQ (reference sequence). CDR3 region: CVSSPSGSGHYF. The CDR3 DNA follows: TGTGTCAGCAGCCCCAGTGGTAGCGGGCATTACTTC.

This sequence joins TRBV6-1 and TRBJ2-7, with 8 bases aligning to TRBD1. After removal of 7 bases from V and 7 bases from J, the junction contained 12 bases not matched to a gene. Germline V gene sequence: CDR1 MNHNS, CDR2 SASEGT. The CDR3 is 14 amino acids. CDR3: CASTPWSGGGEQYF. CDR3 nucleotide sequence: TGTGCCAGCACCCCGTGGTCAGGGGGCGGGGAGCAGTACTTC.

CDR3: CASSIDGARTGELFF. The CDR3 coding sequence is TGTGCCAGTAGTATAGATGGGGCGCGAACCGGGGAGCTGTTTTTT. The chain links TRBV19 to TRBJ2-2; D possibly corresponds to TRBD1 (5 bases). Looked up from germline, CDR1 is LNHDA and CDR2 is SQIVND (reference sequence). CDR3 length: 15 amino acids. Deletions cut 0 bases from V and 5 bases from J, with 10 bases between.

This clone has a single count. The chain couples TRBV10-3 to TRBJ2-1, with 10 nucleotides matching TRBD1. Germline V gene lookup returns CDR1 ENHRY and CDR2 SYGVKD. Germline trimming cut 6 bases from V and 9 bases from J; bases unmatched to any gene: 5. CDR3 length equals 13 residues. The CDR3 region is CAISGQGVLEQFF. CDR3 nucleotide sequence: TGTGCCATCAGCGGACAGGGGGTTCTTGAGCAGTTCTTC.

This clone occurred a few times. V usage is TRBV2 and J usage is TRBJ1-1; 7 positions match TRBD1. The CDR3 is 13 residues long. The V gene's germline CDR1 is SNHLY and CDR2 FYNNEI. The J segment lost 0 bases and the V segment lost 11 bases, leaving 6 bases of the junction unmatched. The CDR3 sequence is CASGGEMNTEAFF. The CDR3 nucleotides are TGTGCCTCAGGGGGAGAGATGAACACTGAAGCTTTCTTT.

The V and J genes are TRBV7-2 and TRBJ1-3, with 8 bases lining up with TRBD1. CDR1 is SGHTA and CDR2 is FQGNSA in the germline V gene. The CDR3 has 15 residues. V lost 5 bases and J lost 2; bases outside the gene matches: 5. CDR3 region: CASSLPTGAGNTIYF. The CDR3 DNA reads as TGTGCCAGCAGCCTCCCGACAGGGGCTGGAAACACCATATATTTT.

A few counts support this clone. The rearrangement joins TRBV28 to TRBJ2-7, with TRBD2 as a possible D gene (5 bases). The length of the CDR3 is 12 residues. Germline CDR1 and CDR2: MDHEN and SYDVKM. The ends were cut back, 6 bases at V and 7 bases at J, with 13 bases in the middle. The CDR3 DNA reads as TGTGCCAGCAGCTCTCGGGGTAGTGAGCAGTACTTC. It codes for CASSSRGSEQYF.

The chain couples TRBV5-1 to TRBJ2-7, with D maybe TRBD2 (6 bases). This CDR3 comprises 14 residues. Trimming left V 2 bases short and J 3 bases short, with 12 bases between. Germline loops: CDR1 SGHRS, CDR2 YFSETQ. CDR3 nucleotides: TGCGCCAGCAGCTTTGGCGGGGTTATCTACGAGCAGTACTTC. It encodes CASSFGGVIYEQYF.

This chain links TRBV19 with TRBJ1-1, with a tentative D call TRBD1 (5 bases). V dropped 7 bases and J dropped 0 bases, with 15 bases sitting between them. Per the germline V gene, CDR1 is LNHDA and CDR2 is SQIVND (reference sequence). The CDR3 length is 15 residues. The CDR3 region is CASTPGTFMNTEAFF. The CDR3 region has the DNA TGTGCCAGTACCCCCGGGACTTTCATGAACACTGAAGCTTTCTTT.

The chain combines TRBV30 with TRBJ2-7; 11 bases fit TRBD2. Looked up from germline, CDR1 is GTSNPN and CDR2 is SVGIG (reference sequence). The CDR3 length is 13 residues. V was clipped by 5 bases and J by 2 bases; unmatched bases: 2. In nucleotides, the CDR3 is TGTGCCTGGGGGACTAGCGGAACCTACGAGCAGTACTTC. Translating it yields CAWGTSGTYEQYF.

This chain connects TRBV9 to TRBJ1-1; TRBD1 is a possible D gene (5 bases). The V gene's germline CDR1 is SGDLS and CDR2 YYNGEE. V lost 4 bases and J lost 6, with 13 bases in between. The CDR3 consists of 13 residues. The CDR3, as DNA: TGTGCCAGCAGCCCCCAGGGTGAGTCTGAAGCTTTCTTT. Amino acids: CASSPQGESEAFF.

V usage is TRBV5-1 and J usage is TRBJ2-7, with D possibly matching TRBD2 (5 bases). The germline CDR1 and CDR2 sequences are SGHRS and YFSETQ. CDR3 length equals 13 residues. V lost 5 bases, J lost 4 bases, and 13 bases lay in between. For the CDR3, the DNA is TGCGCCAGCAGGGACGGGATGGGGTACGAGCAGTACTTC. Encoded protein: CASRDGMGYEQYF.

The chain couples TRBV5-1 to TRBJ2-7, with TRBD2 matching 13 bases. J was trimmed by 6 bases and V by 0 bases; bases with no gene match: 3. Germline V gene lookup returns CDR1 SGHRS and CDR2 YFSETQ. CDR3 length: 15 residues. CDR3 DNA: TGCGCCAGCAGCTTGGGGACTAGCGGGAGTTCCGAGCAGTACTTC. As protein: CASSLGTSGSSEQYF.

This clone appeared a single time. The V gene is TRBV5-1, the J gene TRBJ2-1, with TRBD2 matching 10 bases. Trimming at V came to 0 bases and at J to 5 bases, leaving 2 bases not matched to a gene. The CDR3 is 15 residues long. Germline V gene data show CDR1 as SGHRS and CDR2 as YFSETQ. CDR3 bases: TGCGCCAGCAGCTTGGCTAGCGGGAGTAACAATGAGCAGTTCTTC. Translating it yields CASSLASGSNNEQFF.

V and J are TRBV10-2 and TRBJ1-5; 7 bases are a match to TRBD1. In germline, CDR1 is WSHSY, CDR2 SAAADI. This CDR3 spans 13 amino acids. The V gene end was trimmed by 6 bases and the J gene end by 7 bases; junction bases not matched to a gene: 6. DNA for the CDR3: TGCGCCAGCAGCCCCGGGACAGACCAGCCCCAGCATTTT. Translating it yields CASSPGTDQPQHF.

The CDR3 loop is CASSLQAHNEQFF. In DNA form, the CDR3 reads TGTGCCAGTAGTTTGCAGGCCCACAATGAGCAGTTCTTC. The rearrangement uses TRBV19 and TRBJ2-1; D is unresolved. Trimming stripped 5 bases from V and 5 bases from J, with 10 bases between. This CDR3 is 13 amino acids long. Germline assignment: CDR1 LNHDA and CDR2 SQIVND (reference sequence).

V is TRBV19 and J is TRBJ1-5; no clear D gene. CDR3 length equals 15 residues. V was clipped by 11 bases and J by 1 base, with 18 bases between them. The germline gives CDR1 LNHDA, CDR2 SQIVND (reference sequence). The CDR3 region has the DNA TGTGCCTCACAGAAGGATTTTTTGAGCAATCAGCCCCAGCATTTT. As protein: CASQKDFLSNQPQHF.

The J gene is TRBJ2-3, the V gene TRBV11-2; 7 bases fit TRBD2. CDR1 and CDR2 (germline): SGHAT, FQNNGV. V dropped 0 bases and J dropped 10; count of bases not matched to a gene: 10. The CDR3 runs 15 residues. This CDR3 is CASSLDQSGGRAQYF. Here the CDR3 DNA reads TGTGCCAGCAGCTTAGATCAGTCAGGCGGGAGAGCGCAGTATTTT. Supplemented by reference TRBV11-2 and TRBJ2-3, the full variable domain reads EAGVAQSPRYKIIEKRQSVAFWCNPISGHATLYWYQQILGQGPKLLIQFQNNGVVDDSQLPKDRFSAERLKGVDSTLKIQPAKLEDSAVYLCASSLDQSGGRAQYFGPGTRLTVL.

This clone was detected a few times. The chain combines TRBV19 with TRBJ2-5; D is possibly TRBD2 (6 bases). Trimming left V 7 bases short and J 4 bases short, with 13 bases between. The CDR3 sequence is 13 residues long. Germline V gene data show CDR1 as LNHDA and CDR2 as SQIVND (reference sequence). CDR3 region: CASTPGGGETQYF. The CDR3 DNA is TGTGCCAGTACCCCCGGGGGTGGAGAGACCCAGTACTTC.